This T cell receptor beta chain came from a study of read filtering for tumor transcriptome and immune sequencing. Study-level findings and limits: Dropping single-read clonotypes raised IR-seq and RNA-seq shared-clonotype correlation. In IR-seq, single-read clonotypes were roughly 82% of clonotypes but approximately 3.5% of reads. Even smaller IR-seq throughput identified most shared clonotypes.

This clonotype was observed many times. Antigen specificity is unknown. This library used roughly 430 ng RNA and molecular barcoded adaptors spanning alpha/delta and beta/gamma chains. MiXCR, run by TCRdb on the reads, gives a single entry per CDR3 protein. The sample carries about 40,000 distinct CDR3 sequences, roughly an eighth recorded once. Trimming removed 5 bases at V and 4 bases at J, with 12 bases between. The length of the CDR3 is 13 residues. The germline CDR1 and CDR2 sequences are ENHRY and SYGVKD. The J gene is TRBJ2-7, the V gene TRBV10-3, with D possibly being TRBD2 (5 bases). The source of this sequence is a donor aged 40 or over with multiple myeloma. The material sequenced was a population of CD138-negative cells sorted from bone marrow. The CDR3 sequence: CAISTGFDYEQYF. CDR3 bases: TGTGCCATCAGTACGGGGTTTGATTACGAGCAGTACTTC.